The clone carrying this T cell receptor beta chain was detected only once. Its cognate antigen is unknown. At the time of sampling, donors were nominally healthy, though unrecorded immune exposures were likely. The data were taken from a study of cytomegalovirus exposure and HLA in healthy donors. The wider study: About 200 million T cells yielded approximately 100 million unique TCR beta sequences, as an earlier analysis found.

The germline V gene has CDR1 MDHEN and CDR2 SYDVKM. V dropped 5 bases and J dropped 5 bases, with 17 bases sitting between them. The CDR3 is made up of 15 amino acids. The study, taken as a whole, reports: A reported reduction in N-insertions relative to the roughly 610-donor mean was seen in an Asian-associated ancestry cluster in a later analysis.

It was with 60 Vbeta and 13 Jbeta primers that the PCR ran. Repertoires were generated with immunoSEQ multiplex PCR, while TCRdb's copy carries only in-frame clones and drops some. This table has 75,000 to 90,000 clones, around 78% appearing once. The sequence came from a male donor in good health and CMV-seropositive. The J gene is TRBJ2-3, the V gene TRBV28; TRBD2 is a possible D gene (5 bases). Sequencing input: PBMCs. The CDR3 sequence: CASSPHISGIDTQYF. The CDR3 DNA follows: TGTGCCAGCAGTCCTCACATTTCCGGGATAGATACGCAGTATTTT.